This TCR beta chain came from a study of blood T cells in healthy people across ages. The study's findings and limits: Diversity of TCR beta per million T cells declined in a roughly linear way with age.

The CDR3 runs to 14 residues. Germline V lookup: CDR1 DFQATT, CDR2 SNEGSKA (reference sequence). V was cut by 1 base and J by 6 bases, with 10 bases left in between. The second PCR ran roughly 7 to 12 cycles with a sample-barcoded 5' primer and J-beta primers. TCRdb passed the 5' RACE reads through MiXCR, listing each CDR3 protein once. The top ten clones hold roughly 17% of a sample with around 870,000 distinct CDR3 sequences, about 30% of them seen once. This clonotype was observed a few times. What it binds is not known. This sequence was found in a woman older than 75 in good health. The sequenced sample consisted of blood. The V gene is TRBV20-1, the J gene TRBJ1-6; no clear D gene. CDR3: CSARAGVGNSPLHF. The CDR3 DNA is TGCAGTGCTAGAGCTGGCGTCGGTAATTCACCCCTCCACTTT.